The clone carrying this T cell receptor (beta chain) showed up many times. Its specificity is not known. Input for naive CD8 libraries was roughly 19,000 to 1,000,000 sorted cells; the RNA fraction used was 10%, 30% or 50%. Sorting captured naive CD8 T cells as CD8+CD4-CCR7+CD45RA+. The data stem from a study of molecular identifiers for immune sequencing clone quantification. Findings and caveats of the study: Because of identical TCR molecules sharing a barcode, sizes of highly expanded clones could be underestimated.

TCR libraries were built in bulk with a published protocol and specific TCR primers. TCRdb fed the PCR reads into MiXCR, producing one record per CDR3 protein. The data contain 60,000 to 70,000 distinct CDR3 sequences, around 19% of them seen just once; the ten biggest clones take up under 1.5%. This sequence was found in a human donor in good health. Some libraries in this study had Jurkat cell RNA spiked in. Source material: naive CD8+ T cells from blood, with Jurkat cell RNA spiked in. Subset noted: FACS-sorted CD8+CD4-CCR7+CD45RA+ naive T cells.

The CDR3 nucleotides are TGCGCCAGCAGCCGGGACGGCTTCACAGATACGCAGTATTTT. As protein: CASSRDGFTDTQYF. This chain joins TRBV4-1 and TRBJ2-3, with D perhaps being TRBD1 or TRBD2 (5 bases each). The germline V gene encodes CDR1 MGHRA and CDR2 YSYEKL. The CDR3 runs to 14 residues. Trimming removed 4 bases from V and 2 bases from J, with 10 bases in between.